The source of this T cell receptor (beta chain) is a study of cytomegalovirus exposure and HLA in healthy donors. Study-level points and caveats: Some TCR beta chains (roughly 150 of them) were listed as cytomegalovirus-associated. Most sequenced TCRs were rare (though some public TCRs occurred in many donors). Per a prior analysis, the majority of TCR beta V segments were productive roughly 87% or roughly 30% of the time. Highly shared variants forming one cluster were likely a sequencing artifact.

PCR primers comprised 60 Vbeta and 13 Jbeta primers. The table came from immunoSEQ multiplex PCR; TCRdb's copy has only in-frame clones and leaves some out. The profile shows some 140,000 clones, 79% of them singletons. Comment on this clone: The antigen is not known.

This CDR3 is built from 13 residues. Trimming shortened V by 8 bases and J by 4 bases, and 12 bases separated the two germline ends. CDR1 MNHNS and CDR2 SASEGT come from the germline V gene. This rearrangement joins TRBV6-1 to TRBJ2-1, with unresolved D. The sequenced material came from PBMCs. The receptor was isolated from a young man in good health and CMV-seronegative. Here the CDR3 DNA reads TGTGCCAGCCATAATGAGAAGTACAATGAGCAGTTCTTC. It is translated as CASHNEKYNEQFF.